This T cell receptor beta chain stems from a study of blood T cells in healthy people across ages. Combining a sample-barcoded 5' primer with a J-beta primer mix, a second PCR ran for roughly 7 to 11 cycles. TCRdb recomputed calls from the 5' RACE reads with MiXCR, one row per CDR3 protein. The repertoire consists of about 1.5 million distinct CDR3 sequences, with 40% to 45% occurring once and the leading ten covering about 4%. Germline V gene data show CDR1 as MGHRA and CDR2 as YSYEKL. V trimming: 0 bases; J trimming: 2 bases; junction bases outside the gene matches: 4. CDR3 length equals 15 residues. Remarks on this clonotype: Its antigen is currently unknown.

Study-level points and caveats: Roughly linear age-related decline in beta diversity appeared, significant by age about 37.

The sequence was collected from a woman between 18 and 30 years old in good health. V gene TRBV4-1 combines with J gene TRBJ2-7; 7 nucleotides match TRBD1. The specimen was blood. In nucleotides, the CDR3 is TGCGCCAGCAGCCAAGATGGGGACAGTGCCTACGAGCAGTACTTC. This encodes CASSQDGDSAYEQYF.